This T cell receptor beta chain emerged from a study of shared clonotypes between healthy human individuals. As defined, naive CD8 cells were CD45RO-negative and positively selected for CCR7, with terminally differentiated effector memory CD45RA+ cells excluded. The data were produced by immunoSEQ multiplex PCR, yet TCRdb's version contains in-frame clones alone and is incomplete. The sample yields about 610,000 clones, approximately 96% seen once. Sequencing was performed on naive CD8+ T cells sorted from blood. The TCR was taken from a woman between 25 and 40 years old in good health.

CDR3 amino acids: CAWSLSSAPGAEAFF. CDR3 nucleotide sequence: TGTGCCTGGAGTTTGTCCTCCGCTCCCGGGGCTGAAGCTTTCTTT. The chain is built from TRBV30 and TRBJ1-1, with no clear D. CDR3 length equals 15 residues. CDR1 GTSNPN and CDR2 SVGIG come from the germline V gene (reference sequence). Trimming removed 2 bases from V and 6 bases from J, with 19 bases in between.